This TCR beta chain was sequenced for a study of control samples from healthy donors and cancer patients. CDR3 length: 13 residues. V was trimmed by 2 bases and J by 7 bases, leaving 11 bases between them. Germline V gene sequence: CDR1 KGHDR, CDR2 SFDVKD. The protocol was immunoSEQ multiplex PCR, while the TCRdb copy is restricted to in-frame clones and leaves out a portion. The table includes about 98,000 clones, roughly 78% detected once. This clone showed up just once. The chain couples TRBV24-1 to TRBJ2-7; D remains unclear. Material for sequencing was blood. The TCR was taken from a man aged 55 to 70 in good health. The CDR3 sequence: CATSDSLTGEQYF. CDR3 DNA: TGTGCCACCAGTGATTCACTGACTGGGGAGCAGTACTTC.